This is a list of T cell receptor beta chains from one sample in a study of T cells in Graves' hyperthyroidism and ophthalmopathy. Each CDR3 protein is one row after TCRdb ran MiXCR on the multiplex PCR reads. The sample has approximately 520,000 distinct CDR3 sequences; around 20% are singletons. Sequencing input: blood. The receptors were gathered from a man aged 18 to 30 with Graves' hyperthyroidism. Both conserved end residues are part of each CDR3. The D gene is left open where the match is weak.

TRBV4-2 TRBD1 CASSQVDRTERGYTF
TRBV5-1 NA CASSLSTYYGYTF
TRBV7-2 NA CASSSQAGANEQYF
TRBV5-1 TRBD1 CASSPTGGEDTEAFF
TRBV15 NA CATSRDGRFQPQHF
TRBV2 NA CASSEYLWLEQYF
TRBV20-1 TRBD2 CSALSGTRSSEQYF
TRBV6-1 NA CASSRLETQYF
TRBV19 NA CASSISPSLTYEQYF
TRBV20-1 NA CSAREKRGLSYEQYF
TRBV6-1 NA CASSALDSYEQYF
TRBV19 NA CASNGETGRHGYTF
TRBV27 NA CASSLSSFPIYEQYF
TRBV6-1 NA CASSEVGFGYTF
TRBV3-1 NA CASSQRGNGYTF
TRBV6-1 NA CASSLNPDTNTEAFF
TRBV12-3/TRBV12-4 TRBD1 CASSLSLGQGYGYTF
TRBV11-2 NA CASSSPRDLHYEQYF
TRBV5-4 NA CASRVSGLATEAFF
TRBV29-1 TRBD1 CSVGQGWNYGYTF
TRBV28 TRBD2 CASSLSNPSGRRRKTQYF
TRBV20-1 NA CSAWDGGTEAFF
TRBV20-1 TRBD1 CSASRTGTETQYF
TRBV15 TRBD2 CATSRAGDSYEQYF
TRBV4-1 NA CASSQEGSPFYGYTF
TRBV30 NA CAWSVLGRGEETQYF
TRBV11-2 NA CASSLVPLQGTGELFF
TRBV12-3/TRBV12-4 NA CASSPADTSYTF
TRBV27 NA CASSSSWGDGYTF
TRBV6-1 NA CASSDGAMNTEAFF
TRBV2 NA CASSETLFSLRTYGYTF
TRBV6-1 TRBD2 CASREAGASYEQYF
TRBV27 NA CASSSWARTEAFF
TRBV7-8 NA CASSLGGLGKNIQYF
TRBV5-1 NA CASSFQPGPYEQYF
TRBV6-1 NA CASSEALNTGELFF
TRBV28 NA CASSLEGPTNYGYTF
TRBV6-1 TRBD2 CASSEVGLAGETQYF
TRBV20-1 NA CSAQATEAFF
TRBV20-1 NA CSARVPGGDPPTQYF
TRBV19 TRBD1 CASSYRGESYEQYF
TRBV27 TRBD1 CASAGDRQETQYF
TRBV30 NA CAWSDNMGELFF
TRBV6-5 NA CASSYSGQSREQYF
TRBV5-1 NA CASSIGQNTGELFF
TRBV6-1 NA CASSELETGELFF
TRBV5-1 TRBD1 CASSLGQGDAETQYF
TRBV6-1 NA CATRGPYEQYF
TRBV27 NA CASSWGGGTYEQYF
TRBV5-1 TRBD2 CASSLVPTSGGETQYF